One sample yielded the 5 T cell receptor beta chains listed below, sequenced in a study of T cell responses to AZD1222 COVID-19 vaccine (dated by TCRdb to the early 2020s). Taken with the paper, the label for time point translates to: about 28 days (+/-7) after the second vaccine dose. The method was the immunoSEQ multiplex PCR assay. TCRdb stores this immuneACCESS table with in-frame sequences only. Part of the clones is absent; in the studies checked, under half of the shortfall reflects unresolved V genes, and no reason is known for the rest. Counted in this sample were 250,000 to 300,000 clones; almost 95% of them appeared once. Around 0.6% of the sample comes from the top ten. The source was peripheral blood, collected 28 days after the second AZD1222 dose. All receptors come from an adult who received the AZD1222 COVID-19 vaccine.

V gene TRBV6-4 combines with J gene TRBJ2-2; D may be TRBD1 or TRBD2 (6 bases each). The V and J ends lost 6 bases and 4 bases respectively, with 12 bases between them. The CDR3 sequence is 14 residues long. The V gene's germline CDR1 is MRHNA and CDR2 SNTAGT. The chain's CDR3 is CASSLEGGTGELFF. DNA for the CDR3: TGTGCCAGCAGCCTTGAGGGGGGCACCGGGGAGCTGTTTTTT.

The rearrangement links TRBV3-1 (or the pseudogene TRBV3-2) to TRBJ2-7, with D hard to call. Per the germline V gene, CDR1 is LGHDT and CDR2 is YNNKEL (reference sequence). The CDR3 extends over 13 amino acids. The germline V and J ends were trimmed by 4 bases and 3 bases, with 10 bases remaining between them. DNA of the CDR3: TGTGCCAGCAGCCGCAGTACTGGCTACGAGCAGTACTTC. Its protein product is CASSRSTGYEQYF.

The J gene is TRBJ1-2, the V gene TRBV24-1; unclear D gene. This CDR3 contains 14 residues. Trimming removed 3 bases at V and 0 bases at J, with 7 bases between. CDR1 KGHDR and CDR2 SFDVKD come from the germline V gene. CDR3 region: CATSDPGTNYGYTF. CDR3 DNA: TGTGCCACCAGTGATCCAGGTACTAACTATGGCTACACCTTC.

V is TRBV6-5 and J is TRBJ1-4, with unresolved D. CDR3 length: 13 amino acids. With 6 bases removed from V and 2 bases from J, the gap between germline ends came to 7 bases. Germline assignment: CDR1 MNHEY and CDR2 SVGAGI. The CDR3 here is CASRTTTNEKLFF. The CDR3 nucleotides read TGTGCCAGCAGGACAACGACTAATGAAAAACTGTTTTTT.

The chain carries TRBV2 and TRBJ1-5; maybe TRBD1 (5 bases). This CDR3 region has 13 residues. The ends were cut back, 3 bases at V and 4 bases at J, with 7 bases in the middle. Germline V lookup: CDR1 SNHLY, CDR2 FYNNEI. CDR3 nucleotides: TGTGCCAGCAGTGAGAAGGGGAATCAGCCCCAGCATTTT. Encoded protein: CASSEKGNQPQHF.